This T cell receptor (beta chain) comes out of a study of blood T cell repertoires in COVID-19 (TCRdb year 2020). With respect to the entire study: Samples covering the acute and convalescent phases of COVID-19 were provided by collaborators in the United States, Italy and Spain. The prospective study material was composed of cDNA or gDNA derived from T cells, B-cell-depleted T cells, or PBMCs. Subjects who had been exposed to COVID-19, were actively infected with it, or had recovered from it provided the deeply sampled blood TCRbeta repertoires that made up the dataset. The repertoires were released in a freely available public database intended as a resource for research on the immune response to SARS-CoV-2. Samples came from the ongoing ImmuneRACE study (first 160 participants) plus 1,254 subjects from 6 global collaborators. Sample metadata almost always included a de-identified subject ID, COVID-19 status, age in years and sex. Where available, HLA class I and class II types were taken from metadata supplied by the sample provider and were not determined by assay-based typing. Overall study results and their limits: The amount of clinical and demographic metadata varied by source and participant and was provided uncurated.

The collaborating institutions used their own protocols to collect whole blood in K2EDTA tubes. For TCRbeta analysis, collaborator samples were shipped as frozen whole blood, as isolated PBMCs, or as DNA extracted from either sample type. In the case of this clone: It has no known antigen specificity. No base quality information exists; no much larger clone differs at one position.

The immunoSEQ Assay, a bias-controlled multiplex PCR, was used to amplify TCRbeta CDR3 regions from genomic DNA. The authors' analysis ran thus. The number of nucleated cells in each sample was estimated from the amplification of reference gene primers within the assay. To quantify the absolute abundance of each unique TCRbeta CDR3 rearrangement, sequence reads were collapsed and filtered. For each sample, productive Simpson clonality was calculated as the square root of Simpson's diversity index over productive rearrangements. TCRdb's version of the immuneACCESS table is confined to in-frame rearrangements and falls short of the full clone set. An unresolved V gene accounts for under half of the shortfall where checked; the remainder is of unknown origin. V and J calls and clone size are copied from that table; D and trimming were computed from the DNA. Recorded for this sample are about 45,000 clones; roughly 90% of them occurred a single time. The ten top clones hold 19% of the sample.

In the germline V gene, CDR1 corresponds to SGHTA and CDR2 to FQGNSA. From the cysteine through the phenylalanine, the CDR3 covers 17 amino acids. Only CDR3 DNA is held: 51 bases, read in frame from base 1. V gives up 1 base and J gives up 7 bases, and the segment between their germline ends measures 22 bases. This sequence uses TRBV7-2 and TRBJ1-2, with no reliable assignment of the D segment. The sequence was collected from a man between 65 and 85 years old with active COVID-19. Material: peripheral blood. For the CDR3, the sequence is CASSLEFVTGRAGGYTF. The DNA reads TGTGCCAGCAGCTTAGAATTCGTGACCGGAAGGGCGGGTGGCTACACCTTC.